The source of this T cell receptor beta chain is a study of T cell repertoires in cytomegalovirus infection (dated by TCRdb to between 2018 and 2020). In the study overall: Donor HLA type was relevant to the analysis, because carriage of CMV infection together with the matching HLA type was indicated by public TCR beta signatures.

Inclusive of the bounding cysteine and phenylalanine, the CDR3 is 15 residues long. Of the read, only the CDR3 DNA is kept; its 45 bases are in frame from base 1. The germline V gene provides CDR1 MNHNS and CDR2 SASEGT. V loses 6 bases at its end and J loses 7 bases; junction bases beyond the gene matches: 5. The sequencer was an Illumina HiSeq 1500. TCRdb reprocessing: public reads trimmed at Q25 with fastp, clones called with MiXCR, in-frame beta chains kept. CDR3 protein duplicates are merged, each entry listing the most common genes and DNA. This sample holds some 300,000 distinct CDR3 sequences; about 9.2% were observed only once. The ten largest clones represent approximately 2.3% of the sample. The paper as a whole reports these results and caveats: In both this cohort and an independent cohort of 352 donors, the cumulative frequency of public TCR beta family members distinguished carriers of CMV infection plus the relevant HLA type. The ex vivo response was dominated by HLA-C-restricted CMV-specific TCR beta clonotypes, which also provided the single most frequent clonotype in two of eight donors.

This clonotype has ten or more counts. Its cognate antigen has yet to be identified. There are no base qualities to consult, and no much larger clone falls within one base. The sample taken for sequencing was PBMCs. Recombination linked TRBV6-1 to TRBJ2-2, with 13 bases matching TRBD2. The receptor was derived from a human donor in good health (CMV status not recorded). Some clones in this sample may be carry-over from other donors' samples. Read as DNA, the sequence is TGTGCCAGCAGCCAAGGGACTAGCGGGGTCGGGGAGCTGTTTTTT. Translated, this gives CASSQGTSGVGELFF.